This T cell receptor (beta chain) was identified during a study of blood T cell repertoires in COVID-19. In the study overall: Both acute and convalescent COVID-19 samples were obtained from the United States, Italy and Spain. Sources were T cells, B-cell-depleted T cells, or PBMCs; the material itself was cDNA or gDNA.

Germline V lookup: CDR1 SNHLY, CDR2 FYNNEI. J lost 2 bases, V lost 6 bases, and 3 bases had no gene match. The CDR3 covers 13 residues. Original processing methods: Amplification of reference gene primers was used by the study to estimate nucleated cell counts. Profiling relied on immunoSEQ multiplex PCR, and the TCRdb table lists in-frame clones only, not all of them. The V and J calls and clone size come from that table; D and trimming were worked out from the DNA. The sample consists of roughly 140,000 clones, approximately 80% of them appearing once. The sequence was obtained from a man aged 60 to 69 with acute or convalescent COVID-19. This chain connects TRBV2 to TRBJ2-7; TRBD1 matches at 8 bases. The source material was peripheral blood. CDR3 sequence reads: CASRTGVTYEQYF. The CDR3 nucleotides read TGTGCCAGCAGGACAGGGGTCACCTACGAGCAGTACTTC.